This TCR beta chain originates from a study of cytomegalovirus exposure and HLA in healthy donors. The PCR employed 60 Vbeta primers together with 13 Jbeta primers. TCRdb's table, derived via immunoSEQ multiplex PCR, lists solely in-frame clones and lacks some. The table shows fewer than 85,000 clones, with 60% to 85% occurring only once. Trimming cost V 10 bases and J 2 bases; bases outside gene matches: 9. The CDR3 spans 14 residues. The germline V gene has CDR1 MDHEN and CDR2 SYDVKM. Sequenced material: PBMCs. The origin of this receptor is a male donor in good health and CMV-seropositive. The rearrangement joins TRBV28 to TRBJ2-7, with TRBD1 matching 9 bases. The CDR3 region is CATSDGQGTYEQYF. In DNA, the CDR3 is TGTGCCACTTCCGATGGACAGGGGACCTACGAGCAGTACTTC.